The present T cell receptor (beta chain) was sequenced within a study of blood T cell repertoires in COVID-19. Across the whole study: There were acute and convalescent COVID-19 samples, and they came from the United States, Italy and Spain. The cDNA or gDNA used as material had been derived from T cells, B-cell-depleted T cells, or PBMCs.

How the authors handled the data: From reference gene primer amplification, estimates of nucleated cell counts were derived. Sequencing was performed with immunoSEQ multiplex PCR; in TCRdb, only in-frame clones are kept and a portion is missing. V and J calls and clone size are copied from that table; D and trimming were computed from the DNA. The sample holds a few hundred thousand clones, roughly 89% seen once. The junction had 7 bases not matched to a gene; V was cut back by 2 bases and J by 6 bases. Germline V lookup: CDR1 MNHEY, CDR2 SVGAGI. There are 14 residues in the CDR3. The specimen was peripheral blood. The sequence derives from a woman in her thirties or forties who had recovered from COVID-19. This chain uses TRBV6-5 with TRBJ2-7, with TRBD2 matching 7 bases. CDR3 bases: TGTGCCAGCAGTTACGCGGGGGAGAGGGGCGAGCAGTACTTC. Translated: CASSYAGERGEQYF.